One and the same sample provided the 21 T cell receptor beta chains below, sequenced in a study of human T cells and chemical hapten exposure. Regarding time point: healthy volunteer bleed at 6 weeks. Whole blood, unfractionated, served as the material for total RNA extraction. Each CDR3 protein gets one entry after TCRdb re-called the RACE reads with MiXCR. The sample includes 35,000 to 50,000 distinct CDR3 sequences, 3.5% to 4% of them seen just once. What was sequenced was whole blood. The source of these receptors is a human donor in good health. Some clones in this sample may be carry-over from other donors' samples.

This clonotype has a count of ten or more. The chain links TRBV4-1 to TRBJ1-2; 9 bases map to TRBD1. Germline assignment: CDR1 MGHRA and CDR2 YSYEKL. This CDR3 is built from 16 residues. J gave up 5 bases and V 1 base, and 8 bases lay outside the gene matches. The chain's CDR3 is CASSQARTGAEYGYTF. CDR3 in DNA: TGCGCCAGCAGCCAAGCTCGGACAGGGGCGGAATATGGCTACACCTTC.

This chain joins TRBV12-5 and TRBJ2-1; 13 positions match TRBD2. The V segment lost 1 base and the J segment 7 bases; nucleotides outside the gene matches: 22. Germline values: CDR1 LGHNT, CDR2 FRNRAP. The CDR3 contains 22 residues. The CDR3 is CASGLAVSGGGTSGITLNEQFF. CDR3 nucleotides: TGTGCTAGTGGTTTGGCAGTATCAGGGGGGGGGACTAGCGGGATTACGCTTAATGAGCAGTTCTTC. Looking up the rest from reference TRBV12-5 and TRBJ2-1 gives the full variable domain: DARVTQTPRHKVTEMGQEVTMRCQPILGHNTVFWYRQTMMQGLELLAYFRNRAPLDDSGMPKDRFSAEMPDATLATLKIQPSEPRDSAVYFCASGLAVSGGGTSGITLNEQFFGPGTRLTVL.

The V call is TRBV12-3 or TRBV12-4, the J call TRBJ2-2, with D possibly being TRBD2 (5 bases). V lost 5 bases and J 6 bases, leaving 10 bases between the germline ends. The CDR3 length is 13 residues. The CDR3 DNA is TGTGCCAGCAGTACCCGAGCGGCCGGGGAGCTGTTTTTT. Protein product: CASSTRAAGELFF.

This clonotype was recorded many times. The chain employs TRBV7-8 and TRBJ1-4; perhaps TRBD1 as D (5 bases). The CDR3 has 14 residues. The V gene lost 3 bases and the J gene lost 8 bases, with 13 bases spanning the gap. Looked up from germline, CDR1 is SGHVS and CDR2 is FQNEAQ. The CDR3 loop reads CASSFAQGREKLFF. The CDR3 coding sequence is TGTGCCAGCAGCTTCGCTCAGGGCCGGGAAAAACTGTTTTTT.

This clonotype has at least ten counts. V gene TRBV29-1 combines with J gene TRBJ1-1, with D perhaps matching TRBD1 (5 bases). CDR3 size: 13 residues. Germline V gives CDR1 SQVTM, CDR2 ANQGSEA. The ends were cut back, 4 bases at V and 7 bases at J, with 16 bases in the middle. As DNA, the CDR3 is TGCAGCGTTGGATCAGGGCCCCAAATTGAAGCTTTCTTT. It codes for CSVGSGPQIEAFF.

The CDR3 reads CASSLGGGRANVLTF. The CDR3 nucleotides read TGTGCCAGCAGCTTGGGGGGAGGTAGGGCCAACGTCCTGACTTTC. V is TRBV5-4 and J is TRBJ2-6, with TRBD2 as a possible D gene (6 bases). Trimming left V 0 bases short and J 5 bases short, with 9 bases between. The CDR3 contains 15 residues. CDR1 SGHNT and CDR2 YYREEE come from the germline V gene (reference sequence).

This clonotype was recorded many times. V and J are TRBV27 and TRBJ1-2, with TRBD1 matching over 9 bases. Germline V gene data show CDR1 as MNHEY and CDR2 as SMNVEV (reference sequence). This CDR3 spans 15 amino acids. J lost 6 bases, V lost 5 bases, and 10 bases had no gene match. In nucleotides, the CDR3 is TGTGCCAGCAGTCAAAACAGGGGGCGAAGGGATGGCTACACCTTC. This gives the protein CASSQNRGRRDGYTF.

This clonotype was detected ten times or more. This chain uses TRBV12-3 or TRBV12-4 with TRBJ2-1, with 12 bases that match TRBD2. CDR3 length: 16 amino acids. Trimming cost V 4 bases and J 8 bases; bases outside gene matches: 9. The CDR3 loop reads CASSSTTSGSLYEQFF. CDR3 DNA: TGTGCCAGCAGTTCGACGACTAGCGGGAGTCTGTATGAGCAGTTCTTC.

This clonotype was seen many times. V and J are TRBV4-1 and TRBJ2-7, with 14 bases aligning to TRBD2. The CDR3 sequence is 17 residues long. With V trimmed by 4 bases and J by 4 bases, 9 bases remained unmatched. From germline, CDR1 is MGHRA and CDR2 YSYEKL. The CDR3 sequence: CASSPIGTSGSNYEQYF. The CDR3 DNA reads TGCGCCAGCAGCCCTATAGGGACTAGCGGGAGCAATTACGAGCAGTACTTC.

The chain combines TRBV7-3 with TRBJ1-1; no clear D gene. The CDR3 sequence is 14 residues long. Deletions cut 6 bases from V and 3 bases from J, with 14 bases between. CDR1 SGHTA and CDR2 FQGTGA come from the germline V gene. The CDR3 spells CASRLSGSDTEAFF. DNA of the CDR3: TGTGCCAGCAGGTTGAGCGGGTCGGACACTGAAGCTTTCTTT.

This clonotype was seen repeatedly, ten times or more. The chain joins TRBV18 to TRBJ2-2; D gene uncertain. CDR1 is KGHSH and CDR2 is LQKENI in the germline V gene. This CDR3 has 11 amino acids. Trimming stripped 3 bases from V and 10 bases from J, with 6 bases between. CDR3 DNA: TGTGCCAGCTCACCGGGCGTGGAGCTGTTTTTT. Translation gives CASSPGVELFF.

This clonotype was counted many times. The V and J genes are TRBV7-2 and TRBJ2-7; D ambiguous. Trimming left V 5 bases short and J 6 bases short, with 17 bases between. The CDR3 extends over 14 amino acids. Germline assignment: CDR1 SGHTA and CDR2 FQGNSA. CDR3 sequence (DNA): TGTGCCAGCAGCAAAGGCCCGAAGGGCCTCGAGCAGTACTTC. Protein: CASSKGPKGLEQYF. The variable domain in full, completed from reference TRBV7-2 and TRBJ2-7, reads GAGVSQSPSNKVTEKGKDVELRCDPISGHTALYWYRQSLGQGLEFLIYFQGNSAPDKSGLPSDRFSAERTGGSVSTLTIQRTQQEDSAVYLCASSKGPKGLEQYFGPGTRLTVT.

This clonotype was picked up many times. The CDR3 DNA reads as TGTGCCAGCAGTTCGGGACTAGCGGGAGTGGCTGAGCAGTTCTTC. Translating gives CASSSGLAGVAEQFF. The chain links TRBV27 to TRBJ2-1; 14 nucleotides agree with TRBD2. Germline V gene data show CDR1 as MNHEY and CDR2 as SMNVEV (reference sequence). With V trimmed by 4 bases and J by 9 bases, 5 bases remained unmatched. The CDR3 totals 15 residues.

The chain uses TRBV28 and TRBJ1-1; D is undetermined. Trimming stripped 5 bases from V and 3 bases from J, with 10 bases between. The CDR3 has 13 amino acids. Germline V gene lookup returns CDR1 MDHEN and CDR2 SYDVKM. CDR3 DNA: TGTGCCAGCAGTCCTTTGGTCGACACTGAAGCTTTCTTT. Its translation: CASSPLVDTEAFF.

This clonotype was recorded at least ten times. V gene TRBV28 combines with J gene TRBJ1-1; D not certain. The ends were cut back, 2 bases at V and 6 bases at J, with 10 bases in the middle. The length of the CDR3 is 13 residues. The germline V gene encodes CDR1 MDHEN and CDR2 SYDVKM. The CDR3 is CASSLVRDSEAFF. The DNA of the CDR3 is TGTGCCAGCAGTTTAGTTCGAGATTCTGAAGCTTTCTTT.

V usage is TRBV7-9 and J usage is TRBJ2-7; 7 bases line up with TRBD1. Losses at the gene ends were 4 bases for V and 4 bases for J; bases not matched to a gene: 13. Germline V gives CDR1 SEHNR, CDR2 FQNEAQ (reference sequence). This CDR3 spans 16 amino acids. CDR3: CASSSSAGTERYEQYF. DNA for the CDR3: TGTGCCAGCAGCTCCTCCGCCGGGACAGAGAGATACGAGCAGTACTTC.

This clonotype was detected ten times or more. J is TRBJ2-7 and V is TRBV5-4; 9 bases are shared with TRBD1. This CDR3 region has 13 residues. Germline-derived CDR1 and CDR2 are SGHNT and YYREEE (reference sequence). V was clipped by 3 bases and J by 5 bases; unmatched bases: 3. The CDR3 nucleotides read TGTGCCAGCAGCTCACAGGGGGCCCACGAGCAGTACTTC. It specifies CASSSQGAHEQYF.

J is TRBJ1-5 and V is TRBV28; perhaps TRBD1 as D (6 bases). The germline V and J ends were trimmed by 4 bases and 7 bases, with 14 bases remaining between them. CDR3 length equals 14 residues. Looked up from germline, CDR1 is MDHEN and CDR2 is SYDVKM. The CDR3 nucleotides read TGTGCCAGCAGTTCCGTGGGGGCTAGGCAGCCCCAGCATTTT. The encoded protein is CASSSVGARQPQHF.

This clonotype showed up many times. The V and J genes are TRBV7-3 and TRBJ2-1; 14 bases are a match to TRBD2. Germline V lookup: CDR1 SGHTA, CDR2 FQGTGA. CDR3 length: 17 residues. Losses at the gene ends were 6 bases for V and 7 bases for J; bases not matched to a gene: 11. This CDR3 reads CASSHAPGLAGENEQFF. The CDR3 DNA reads TGTGCCAGCAGTCATGCCCCGGGACTAGCGGGAGAGAATGAGCAGTTCTTC.

This clonotype was observed many times. The chain carries TRBV7-9 and TRBJ2-7; D call uncertain. The germline gives CDR1 SEHNR, CDR2 FQNEAQ (reference sequence). The CDR3 has 12 residues. The V end lost 1 base, the J end lost 4 bases, and 5 bases lay between the germline ends. The CDR3 region is CASSLDLYEQYF. The CDR3 region has the DNA TGTGCCAGCAGCTTAGACCTTTACGAGCAGTACTTC.

As regards this clonotype: A read error may explain this, as a much larger clone is one base away. As the CDR3 is not closed by the conserved phenylalanine or tryptophan, this likely results from a read error. V is TRBV12-3 or TRBV12-4 and J is TRBJ2-1; D is uncertain. The V gene lost 3 bases and the J gene lost 0 bases, with 15 bases spanning the gap. The CDR3 covers 17 residues. CDR3 sequence: CASSFKTSPLSYNEQFL. CDR3 in DNA: TGTGCCAGCAGTTTCAAGACTTCCCCCCTCTCCTACAATGAGCAGTTCCTC.